This T cell receptor beta chain was sequenced for a study of control samples from healthy donors and cancer patients. The assay was immunoSEQ multiplex PCR, and TCRdb's table has in-frame clones only and misses some. Found here are 70,000 to 95,000 clones, about 89% of them singletons; the top ten hold roughly a fifth. This CDR3 has 15 residues. Deletions cut 2 bases from V and 3 bases from J, with 11 bases between. Germline V gene sequence: CDR1 SGHRS, CDR2 YFSETQ. The sequence was collected from a man in his forties or fifties in good health. What was sequenced was blood. This chain connects TRBV5-1 to TRBJ1-4; D is possibly TRBD1 (6 bases). The chain's CDR3 is CASSLSGDPNEKLFF. The CDR3 nucleotides read TGCGCCAGCAGCTTATCAGGGGATCCTAATGAAAAACTGTTTTTT.